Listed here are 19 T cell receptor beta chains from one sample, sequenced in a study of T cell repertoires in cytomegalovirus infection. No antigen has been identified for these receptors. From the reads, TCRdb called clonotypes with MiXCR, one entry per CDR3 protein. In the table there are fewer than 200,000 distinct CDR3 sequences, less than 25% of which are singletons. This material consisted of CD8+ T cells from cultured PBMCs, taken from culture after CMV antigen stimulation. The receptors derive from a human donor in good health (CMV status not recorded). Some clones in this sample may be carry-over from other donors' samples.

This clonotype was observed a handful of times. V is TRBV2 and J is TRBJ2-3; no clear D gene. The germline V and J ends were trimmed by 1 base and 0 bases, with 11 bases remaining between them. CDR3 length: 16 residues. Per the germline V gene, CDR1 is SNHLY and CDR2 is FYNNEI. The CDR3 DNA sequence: TGTGCCAGCAGTGAAGTTGGCTCGGCAAGCACAGATACGCAGTATTTT. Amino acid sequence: CASSEVGSASTDTQYF.

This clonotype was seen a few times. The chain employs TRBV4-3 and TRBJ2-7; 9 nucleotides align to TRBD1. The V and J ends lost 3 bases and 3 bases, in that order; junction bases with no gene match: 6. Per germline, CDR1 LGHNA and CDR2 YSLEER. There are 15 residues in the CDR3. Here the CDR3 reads CASSHIGQGNYEQYF. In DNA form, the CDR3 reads TGCGCCAGCAGCCACATAGGACAGGGGAACTACGAGCAGTACTTC.

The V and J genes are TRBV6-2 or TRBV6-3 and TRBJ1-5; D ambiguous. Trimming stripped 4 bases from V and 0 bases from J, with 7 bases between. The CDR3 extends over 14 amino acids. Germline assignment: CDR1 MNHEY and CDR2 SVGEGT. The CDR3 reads CASSSAASNQPQHF. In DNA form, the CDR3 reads TGTGCCAGCAGTTCGGCAGCTAGCAATCAGCCCCAGCATTTT.

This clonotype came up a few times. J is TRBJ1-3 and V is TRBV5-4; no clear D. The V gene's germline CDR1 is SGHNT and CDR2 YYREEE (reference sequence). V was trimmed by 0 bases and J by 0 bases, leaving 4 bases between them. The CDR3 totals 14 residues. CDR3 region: CASSLGSSGNTIYF. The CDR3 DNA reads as TGTGCCAGCAGCTTGGGATCCTCTGGAAACACCATATATTTT.

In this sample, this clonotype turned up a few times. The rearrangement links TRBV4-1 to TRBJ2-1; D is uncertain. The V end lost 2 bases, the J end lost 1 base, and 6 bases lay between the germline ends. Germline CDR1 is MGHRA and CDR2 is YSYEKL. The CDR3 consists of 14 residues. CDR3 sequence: CASSQSESYNEQFF. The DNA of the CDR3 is TGCGCCAGCAGCCAAAGCGAATCCTACAATGAGCAGTTCTTC.

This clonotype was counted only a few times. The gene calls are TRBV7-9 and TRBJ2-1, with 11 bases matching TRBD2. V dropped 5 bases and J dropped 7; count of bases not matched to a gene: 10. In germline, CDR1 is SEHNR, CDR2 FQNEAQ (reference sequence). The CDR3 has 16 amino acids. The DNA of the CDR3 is TGTGCCAGCAGCCCCCGGCTGGGACTAGCGGTTAATGAGCAGTTCTTC. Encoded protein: CASSPRLGLAVNEQFF.

CDR3 in amino acids: CASSPTATGLLGKLSSYNEQFF. The CDR3 DNA follows: TGTGCCAGCAGCCCTACGGCAACAGGGCTTCTGGGTAAACTGAGCTCCTACAATGAGCAGTTCTTC. V and J are TRBV11-1 and TRBJ2-1, with a possible D match to TRBD1 (6 bases). Germline loops: CDR1 SGHAT, CDR2 FQDESV (reference sequence). V was clipped by 5 bases and J by 0 bases, with 32 bases between them. The CDR3 is made up of 22 amino acids.

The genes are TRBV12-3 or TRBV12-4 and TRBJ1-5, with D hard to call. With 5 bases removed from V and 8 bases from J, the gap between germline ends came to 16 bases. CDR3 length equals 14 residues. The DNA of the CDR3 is TGTGCCAGCAGTACCTACCGGGTTTCGGAGCCCCAGCATTTT. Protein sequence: CASSTYRVSEPQHF.

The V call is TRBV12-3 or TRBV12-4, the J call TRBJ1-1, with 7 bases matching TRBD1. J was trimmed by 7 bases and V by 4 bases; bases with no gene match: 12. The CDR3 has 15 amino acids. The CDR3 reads CASSYPGGQVSEAFF. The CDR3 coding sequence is TGTGCCAGCAGTTACCCAGGGGGGCAGGTTAGTGAAGCTTTCTTT.

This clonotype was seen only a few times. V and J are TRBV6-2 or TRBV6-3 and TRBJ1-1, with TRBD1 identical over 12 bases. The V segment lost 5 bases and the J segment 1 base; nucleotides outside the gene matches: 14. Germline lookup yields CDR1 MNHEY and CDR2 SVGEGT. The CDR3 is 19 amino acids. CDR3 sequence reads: CASSPFLPGTGGANTEAFF. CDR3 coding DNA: TGTGCCAGCAGTCCCTTTTTACCTGGGACAGGGGGCGCGAACACTGAAGCTTTCTTT.

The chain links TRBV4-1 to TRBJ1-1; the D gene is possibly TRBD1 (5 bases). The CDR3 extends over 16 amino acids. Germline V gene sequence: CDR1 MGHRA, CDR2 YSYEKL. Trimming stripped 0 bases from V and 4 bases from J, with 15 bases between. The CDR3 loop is CASSQDQGELGTEAFF. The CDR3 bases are TGCGCCAGCAGCCAAGATCAAGGGGAATTAGGCACTGAAGCTTTCTTT.

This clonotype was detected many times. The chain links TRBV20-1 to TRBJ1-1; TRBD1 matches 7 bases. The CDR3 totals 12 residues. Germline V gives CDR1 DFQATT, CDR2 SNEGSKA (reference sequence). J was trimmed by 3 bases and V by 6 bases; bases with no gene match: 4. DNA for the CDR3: TGCAGTGCAGTGCAGGGGGACACTGAAGCTTTCTTT. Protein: CSAVQGDTEAFF.

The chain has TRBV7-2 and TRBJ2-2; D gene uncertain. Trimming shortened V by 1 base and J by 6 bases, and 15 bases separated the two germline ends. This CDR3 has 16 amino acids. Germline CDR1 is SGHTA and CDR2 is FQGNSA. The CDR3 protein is CASSLGVPRVAGELFF. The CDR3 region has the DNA TGTGCCAGCAGCTTAGGGGTTCCCCGTGTGGCCGGGGAGCTGTTTTTT. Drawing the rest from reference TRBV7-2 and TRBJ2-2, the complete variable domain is GAGVSQSPSNKVTEKGKDVELRCDPISGHTALYWYRQSLGQGLEFLIYFQGNSAPDKSGLPSDRFSAERTGGSVSTLTIQRTQQEDSAVYLCASSLGVPRVAGELFFGEGSRLTVL.

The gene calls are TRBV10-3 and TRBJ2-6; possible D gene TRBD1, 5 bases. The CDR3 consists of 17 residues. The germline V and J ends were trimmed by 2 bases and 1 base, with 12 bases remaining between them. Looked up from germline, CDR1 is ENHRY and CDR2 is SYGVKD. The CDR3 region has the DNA TGTGCCATCAGTGAGCTCGAAAAGGGGTCTGGGGCCAACGTCCTGACTTTC. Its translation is CAISELEKGSGANVLTF.

The CDR3 sequence: CASSLIGWGHLNTEAFF. CDR3 bases: TGTGCCAGCAGCTTAATAGGTTGGGGACACCTGAACACTGAAGCTTTCTTT. This chain uses TRBV7-9 with TRBJ1-1, with a weak D call TRBD1 (6 bases). The V end lost 2 bases, the J end lost 0 bases, and 16 bases lay between the germline ends. The CDR3 totals 17 residues. Germline values: CDR1 SEHNR, CDR2 FQNEAQ (reference sequence).

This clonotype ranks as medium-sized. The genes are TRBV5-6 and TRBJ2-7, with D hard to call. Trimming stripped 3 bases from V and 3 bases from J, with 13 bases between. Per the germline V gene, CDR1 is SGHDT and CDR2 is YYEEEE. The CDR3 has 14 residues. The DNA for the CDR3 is TGTGCCAGCAGCTCCGGGCCCGACCGCTACGAGCAGTACTTC. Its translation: CASSSGPDRYEQYF.

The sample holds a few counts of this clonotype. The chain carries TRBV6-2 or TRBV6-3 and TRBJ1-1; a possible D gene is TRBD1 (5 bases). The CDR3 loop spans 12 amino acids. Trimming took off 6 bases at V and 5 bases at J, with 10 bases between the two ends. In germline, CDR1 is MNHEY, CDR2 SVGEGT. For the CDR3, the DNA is TGTGCCAGCAGCTCACGGGGGACTGAAGCTTTCTTT. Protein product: CASSSRGTEAFF.

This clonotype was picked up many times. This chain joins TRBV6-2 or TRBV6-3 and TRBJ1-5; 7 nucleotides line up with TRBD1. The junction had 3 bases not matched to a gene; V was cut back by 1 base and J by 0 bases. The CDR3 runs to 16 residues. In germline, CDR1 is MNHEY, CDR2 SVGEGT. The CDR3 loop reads CASSYWDSYSNQPQHF. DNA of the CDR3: TGTGCCAGCAGTTACTGGGACAGCTATAGCAATCAGCCCCAGCATTTT.

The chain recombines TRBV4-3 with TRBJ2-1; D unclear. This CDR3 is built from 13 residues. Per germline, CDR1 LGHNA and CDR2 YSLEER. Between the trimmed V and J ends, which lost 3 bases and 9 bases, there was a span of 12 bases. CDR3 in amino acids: CASSHSDGTEQFF. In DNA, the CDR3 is TGCGCCAGCAGCCATTCTGATGGCACTGAGCAGTTCTTC.